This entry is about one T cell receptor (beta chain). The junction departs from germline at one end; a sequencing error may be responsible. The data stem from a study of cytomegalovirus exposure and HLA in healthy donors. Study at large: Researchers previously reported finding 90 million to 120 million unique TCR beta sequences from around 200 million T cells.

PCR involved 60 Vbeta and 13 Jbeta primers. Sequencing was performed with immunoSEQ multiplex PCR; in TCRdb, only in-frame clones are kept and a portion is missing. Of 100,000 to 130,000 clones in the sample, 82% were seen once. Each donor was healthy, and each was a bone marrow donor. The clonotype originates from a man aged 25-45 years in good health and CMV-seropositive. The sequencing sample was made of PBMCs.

The CDR3 nucleotides are TGTGCCAGTCTTCGAGGACCGGGAGGGGCCAACGGCCTGACTTTC. This gives the protein CASLRGPGGANGLTF. This rearrangement joins TRBV7-3 to TRBJ2-6; 8 nucleotides align to TRBD2. Germline V lookup: CDR1 SGHTA, CDR2 FQGTGA. The CDR3 is made up of 15 amino acids.